The 19 T cell receptor beta chains in this list originate from one sample, sequenced in a study of regulatory and conventional T cells in RAG deficiency. Sequencing was performed with immunoSEQ multiplex PCR; in TCRdb, only in-frame clones are kept and a portion is missing. Of around 37,000 clones in the sample, around 89% were seen once. The sample was also reused in another study, on regulatory T cells. That study reports: The primer mix had 52 TRBV and 13 TRBJ primers.

Sample: CD8+ T cells sorted from blood. The receptors originated from a human donor in good health.

The V and J genes are TRBV11-2 and TRBJ2-7; perhaps TRBD2 as D (6 bases). Germline-derived CDR1 and CDR2 are SGHAT and FQNNGV. The CDR3 loop spans 15 amino acids. Trimming stripped 2 bases from V and 2 bases from J, with 13 bases between. The CDR3 region is CASSLPSAATYEQYF. The CDR3 bases are TGTGCCAGCAGCTTACCTAGCGCGGCAACCTACGAGCAGTACTTC.

The rearrangement links TRBV11-2 to TRBJ2-1, with 9 nucleotides matching TRBD2. The trim removed 0 bases at V and 10 bases at J, leaving 10 bases unmatched. Germline CDR1 is SGHAT and CDR2 is FQNNGV. The CDR3 spans 16 residues. Here the CDR3 reads CASSLEATGLAGEQFF. The CDR3 coding sequence is TGTGCCAGCAGCTTAGAGGCCACGGGACTAGCAGGGGAGCAGTTCTTC.

V gene TRBV7-3 combines with J gene TRBJ1-2, with 10 nucleotides matching TRBD1. Germline V gene sequence: CDR1 SGHTA, CDR2 FQGTGA. After removal of 5 bases from V and 8 bases from J, the junction contained 5 bases not matched to a gene. This CDR3 region has 13 residues. The CDR3 DNA is TGTGCCAGCAGCGCGACAGGGGGCCTCGGCTACACCTTC. Translating gives CASSATGGLGYTF.

This clone was observed a handful of times. The chain carries TRBV6-5 and TRBJ2-5, with 7 bases matching TRBD2. The CDR3 length is 15 residues. CDR1 and CDR2 from the germline V gene are MNHEY and SVGAGI. Unmatched junction bases numbered 8, after V lost 2 bases and J lost 5 bases. The CDR3 DNA reads as TGTGCCAGCAGTTACGCGGGAGCGAGGGTTGAGACCCAGTACTTC. Amino acids: CASSYAGARVETQYF.

The chain uses TRBV10-2 and TRBJ2-3, with D perhaps TRBD2 (6 bases). This CDR3 region has 16 residues. V was cut by 4 bases and J by 2 bases, with 16 bases left in between. Germline lookup yields CDR1 WSHSY and CDR2 SAAADI. The DNA for the CDR3 is TGCGCCAGCAGTGTTAACAGCCGGGGGAACACAGATACGCAGTATTTT. Translated, it gives CASSVNSRGNTDTQYF.

The V and J genes are TRBV6-5 and TRBJ2-7; no firm D call. Deletions cut 4 bases from V and 0 bases from J, with 13 bases between. The CDR3 length is 15 residues. The V gene's germline CDR1 is MNHEY and CDR2 SVGAGI. The CDR3 loop is CASSSHSLSSYEQYF. The CDR3 region has the DNA TGTGCCAGCAGTTCGCATTCCCTAAGCTCCTACGAGCAGTACTTC.

The sample holds one count of this clone. One end of the junction is discordant with germline, which a read error may explain. The sample carries other DNA sequences with the same CDR3. This sequence joins TRBV5-1 and TRBJ2-3; 12 nucleotides align to TRBD2. Germline-derived CDR1 and CDR2 are SGHRS and YFSETQ. The length of the CDR3 is 19 residues. CDR3 sequence: CASSSGRLAGVSRTDTQYF. CDR3 nucleotides: TGCGCCAGCAGCTCGGGAAGACTAGCGGGAGTATCCCGCACAGATACACAGTATTTT.

The gene calls are TRBV11-2 and TRBJ1-1; D may be TRBD1 (6 bases). Per the germline V gene, CDR1 is SGHAT and CDR2 is FQNNGV. Trimming pared 3 bases from V and 4 bases from J, leaving 15 bases between. The length of the CDR3 is 15 residues. The CDR3 loop is CASSFRRGGITEAFF. The CDR3 DNA reads TGTGCCAGCAGCTTCCGCAGGGGTGGAATCACTGAAGCTTTCTTT.

The chain combines TRBV6-6 with TRBJ2-2, with D unclear. From germline, CDR1 is MNHNY and CDR2 SVGAGI (reference sequence). The CDR3 runs to 14 residues. Trimming removed 0 bases at V and 5 bases at J, with 7 bases between. The DNA for the CDR3 is TGTGCCAGCAGTTACTCGAGCGTTACCGGGGAGCTGTTTTTT. Translating it yields CASSYSSVTGELFF.

V is TRBV11-2 and J is TRBJ2-2; 8 nucleotides agree with TRBD2. Germline assignment: CDR1 SGHAT and CDR2 FQNNGV. The J segment lost 1 base and the V segment lost 5 bases, leaving 6 bases of the junction unmatched. This CDR3 has 16 amino acids. The CDR3 spells CASSPIAGRNTGELFF. The DNA for the CDR3 is TGTGCCAGCAGCCCGATAGCGGGAAGGAACACCGGGGAGCTGTTTTTT. Together with reference TRBV11-2 and TRBJ2-2, the CDR3 gives the full variable domain: EAGVAQSPRYKIIEKRQSVAFWCNPISGHATLYWYQQILGQGPKLLIQFQNNGVVDDSQLPKDRFSAERLKGVDSTLKIQPAKLEDSAVYLCASSPIAGRNTGELFFGEGSRLTVL.

The CDR3 DNA follows: TGTGCCACCAGCAGAACCATCGACGGTGGTAATGAAAAACTGTTTTTT. Translated, it gives CATSRTIDGGNEKLFF. V gene TRBV15 combines with J gene TRBJ1-4; D ambiguous. The CDR3 is 16 residues long. The germline gives CDR1 LNHNV, CDR2 YYDKDF (reference sequence). V gave up 2 bases and J gave up 4 bases, with 14 bases separating them.

This chain links TRBV9 with TRBJ2-2, with 11 bases matching TRBD2. The junction had 6 bases not matched to a gene; V was cut back by 2 bases and J by 3 bases. Germline loops: CDR1 SGDLS, CDR2 YYNGEE. This CDR3 comprises 17 residues. CDR3 DNA: TGTGCCAGCAGCGTCCCTAGCGGGGGGACCTACACCGGGGAGCTGTTTTTT. Amino acids: CASSVPSGGTYTGELFF.

The chain combines TRBV15 with TRBJ1-4, with a tentative D call TRBD1 (5 bases). With 3 bases removed from V and 2 bases from J, the gap between germline ends came to 7 bases. The CDR3 runs to 14 residues. Germline CDR1 reads LNHNV; CDR2 reads YYDKDF (reference sequence). The CDR3 is CATSSWGTNEKLFF. In DNA, the CDR3 is TGTGCCACCAGCAGCTGGGGGACTAATGAAAAACTGTTTTTT.

The rearrangement joins TRBV18 to TRBJ1-5; D is ambiguous. This CDR3 region has 17 residues. The V gene lost 6 bases and the J gene lost 1 base, with 19 bases spanning the gap. Germline V CDR1 and CDR2: KGHSH, LQKENI. The CDR3 loop reads CASSPDGLSPSNQPQHF. Here the CDR3 DNA reads TGTGCCAGCTCCCCCGACGGGCTAAGTCCAAGCAATCAGCCCCAGCATTTT.

The V gene is TRBV11-2, the J gene TRBJ2-3; 10 nucleotides line up with TRBD2. With V trimmed by 5 bases and J by 3 bases, 5 bases remained unmatched. CDR1 is SGHAT and CDR2 is FQNNGV in the germline V gene. The CDR3 covers 15 residues. The CDR3 protein is CASSLLAGRTDTQYF. CDR3 sequence (DNA): TGTGCCAGCAGCCTACTAGCGGGAAGGACAGATACGCAGTATTTT.

V gene TRBV5-5 combines with J gene TRBJ2-7; D is perhaps TRBD1 (6 bases). The CDR3 is 15 residues long. V lost 0 bases and J 3 bases, leaving 13 bases between the germline ends. The germline V gene encodes CDR1 SGHKS and CDR2 YYEKEE (reference sequence). DNA of the CDR3: TGTGCCAGCAGCTTGGAGTCGGCCAGGGGCTACGAGCAGTACTTC. It encodes CASSLESARGYEQYF. Together with reference TRBV5-5 and TRBJ2-7, the CDR3 gives the full variable domain: DAGVTQSPTHLIKTRGQQVTLRCSPISGHKSVSWYQQVLGQGPQFIFQYYEKEERGRGNFPDRFSARQFPNYSSELNVNALLLGDSALYLCASSLESARGYEQYFGPGTRLTVT.

The genes are TRBV5-1 and TRBJ2-5; 9 nucleotides match TRBD2. CDR1 and CDR2 (germline): SGHRS, YFSETQ. CDR3 length: 15 amino acids. Germline trimming cut 0 bases from V and 1 base from J; bases unmatched to any gene: 1. For the CDR3, the DNA is TGCGCCAGCAGCTTGGTAGCGGGGGCCCAAGAGACCCAGTACTTC. Translation gives CASSLVAGAQETQYF.

The genes are TRBV7-9 and TRBJ2-2; TRBD2 agrees at 7 bases. CDR1 is SEHNR and CDR2 is FQNEAQ in the germline V gene (reference sequence). V lost 5 bases and J lost 1; bases outside the gene matches: 7. The CDR3 has 16 amino acids. CDR3 loop: CASSASGERNTGELFF. Here the CDR3 DNA reads TGTGCCAGCAGCGCAAGCGGGGAAAGGAACACCGGGGAGCTGTTTTTT.

V gene TRBV6-1 combines with J gene TRBJ2-1; 9 bases are a match to TRBD2. Germline loops: CDR1 MNHNS, CDR2 SASEGT. The CDR3 loop spans 13 amino acids. V lost 4 bases to trimming and J lost 10 bases; unmatched junction nucleotides: 5. DNA of the CDR3: TGTGCCAGCAGTGGACTAGCGGCTCCCGAGCAGTTCTTC. It yields the protein CASSGLAAPEQFF.